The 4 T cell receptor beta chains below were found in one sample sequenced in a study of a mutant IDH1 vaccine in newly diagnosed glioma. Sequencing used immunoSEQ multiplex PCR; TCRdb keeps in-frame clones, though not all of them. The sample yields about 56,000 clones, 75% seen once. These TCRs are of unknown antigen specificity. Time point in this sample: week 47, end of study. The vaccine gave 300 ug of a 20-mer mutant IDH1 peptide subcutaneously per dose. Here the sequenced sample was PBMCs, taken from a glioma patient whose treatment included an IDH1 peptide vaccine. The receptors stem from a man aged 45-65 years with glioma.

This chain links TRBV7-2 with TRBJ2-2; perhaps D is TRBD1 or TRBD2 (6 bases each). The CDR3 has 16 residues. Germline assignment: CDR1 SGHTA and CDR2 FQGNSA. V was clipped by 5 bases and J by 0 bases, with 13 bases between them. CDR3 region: CASSLMGGSNTGELFF. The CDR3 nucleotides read TGTGCCAGCAGCCTAATGGGGGGCTCGAACACCGGGGAGCTGTTTTTT.

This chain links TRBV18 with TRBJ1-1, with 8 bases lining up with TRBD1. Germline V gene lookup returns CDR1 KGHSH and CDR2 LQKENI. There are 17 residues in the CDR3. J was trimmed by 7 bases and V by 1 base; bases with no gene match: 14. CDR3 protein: CASSPRGQGGPYGEAFF. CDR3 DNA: TGTGCCAGCTCACCACGAGGACAGGGAGGGCCGTATGGTGAAGCTTTCTTT.

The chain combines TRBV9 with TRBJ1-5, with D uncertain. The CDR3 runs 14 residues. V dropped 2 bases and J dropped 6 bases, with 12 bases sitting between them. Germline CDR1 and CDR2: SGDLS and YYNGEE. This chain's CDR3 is CASSVEQAGQPQHF. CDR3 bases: TGTGCCAGCAGCGTGGAGCAGGCAGGTCAGCCCCAGCATTTT.

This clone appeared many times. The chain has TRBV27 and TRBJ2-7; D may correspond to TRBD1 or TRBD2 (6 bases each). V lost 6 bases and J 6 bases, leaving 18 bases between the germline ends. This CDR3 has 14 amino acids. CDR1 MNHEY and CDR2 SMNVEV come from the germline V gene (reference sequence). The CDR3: CASRPQGGTSEQYF. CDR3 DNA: TGTGCCAGCAGACCACAGGGAGGAACGTCCGAGCAGTACTTC.